The entry that follows covers one TCR beta chain sequence. Its antigen is as yet unknown. The sample holds other DNA sequences that translate to the same CDR3. This CDR3 spans 13 amino acids. Germline values: CDR1 LNHNV, CDR2 YYDKDF (reference sequence). V lost 0 bases to trimming and J lost 4 bases, with 7 bases between them. This record comes from a study of OX40 agonist ivuxolimab in advanced cancers. Whole-study context: With ivuxolimab, an agonistic anti-OX40 (CD134) antibody, patients were treated. Whole-study findings and limits: No antigen was identified for the clonally expanded peripheral T cells. At 0.1-3.0 mg/kg, partial responders had clonal expansion among the lowest observed.

Some clones are missing from TCRdb's copy, which holds only in-frame ones; the method was immunoSEQ multiplex PCR. The sample carries about 64,000 clones, about 89% recorded once. The TCR was taken from an adult with an advanced solid tumor such as melanoma, head and neck, liver or kidney cancer. The rearrangement uses TRBV15 and TRBJ2-7, with a possible D match to TRBD2 (6 bases). The sequencing used CD4+ or CD8+ T cells sorted from blood, collected in a trial of the OX40 agonist ivuxolimab. The CDR3 here is CATSRDRGYEQYF. Here the CDR3 DNA reads TGTGCCACCAGCAGAGATCGGGGGTACGAGCAGTACTTC.